This T cell receptor (beta chain) stems from a study of cytomegalovirus exposure and HLA in healthy donors. Findings and caveats of the study: Altogether, 150 to 200 TCR beta chains were recorded as cytomegalovirus-associated.

It was with 60 Vbeta and 13 Jbeta primers that the PCR ran. Method: immunoSEQ multiplex PCR; TCRdb's copy keeps in-frame clones and lacks some. The sample gives fewer than 150,000 clones, over 70% of which show up once; less than 3% is in the top ten. About this clone itself: The antigen is not known.

Trimming took 4 bases from V and 2 from J, leaving 13 bases between them. CDR1 is SQVTM, CDR2 ANQGSEA, per germline. The CDR3 covers 14 residues. This clonotype originated in a male donor in good health and CMV-seronegative. The chain recombines TRBV29-1 with TRBJ2-3; D uncertain. The sequencing input was PBMCs. The CDR3: CSVGGQLLTDTQYF. The CDR3 bases are TGCAGCGTTGGAGGTCAGCTCCTCACAGATACGCAGTATTTT.